This T cell receptor (beta chain) stems from a study of cytotoxic CD8 clonotypes in ibrutinib-treated CLL. Whole-study context: Responses: some 25 partial, 2 complete; after median roughly 68 months, about 15 stayed remitted, 12 progressed.

About this clone: No antigen is known for it.

Findings and limits, study-wide: Clonality, elevated at ibrutinib response, dropped back toward baseline at progression.

Clones were sequenced by immunoSEQ multiplex PCR, and TCRdb holds only the in-frame ones, with some missing. This sample yields about 140,000 clones, of which about 80% are seen a single time; approximately 5.1% belongs to the top ten. The CDR3 is made up of 15 amino acids. The V gene end was trimmed by 0 bases and the J gene end by 6 bases; junction bases not matched to a gene: 5. Germline V gene sequence: CDR1 SGHAT, CDR2 FQNNGV. The chain carries TRBV11-2 and TRBJ2-1, with 7 bases that match TRBD2. The input for sequencing was PBMCs, taken after 24 months of ibrutinib treatment. The receptor was derived from a human donor with chronic lymphocytic leukemia. The CDR3, as DNA: TGTGCCAGCAGCTTAGATCGGTTAGCGGGCAATGAGCAGTTCTTC. Protein: CASSLDRLAGNEQFF.